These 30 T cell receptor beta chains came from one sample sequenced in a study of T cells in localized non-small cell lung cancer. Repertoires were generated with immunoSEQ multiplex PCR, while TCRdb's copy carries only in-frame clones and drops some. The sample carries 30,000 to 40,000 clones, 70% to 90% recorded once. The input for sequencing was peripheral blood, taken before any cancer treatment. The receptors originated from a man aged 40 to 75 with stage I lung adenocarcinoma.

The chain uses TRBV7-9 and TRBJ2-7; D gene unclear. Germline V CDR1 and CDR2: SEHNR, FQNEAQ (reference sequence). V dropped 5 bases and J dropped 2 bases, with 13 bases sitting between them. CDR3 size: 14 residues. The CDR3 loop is CASSPRPPPYEQYF. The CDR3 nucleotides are TGTGCCAGCAGCCCTAGACCGCCTCCCTACGAGCAGTACTTC.

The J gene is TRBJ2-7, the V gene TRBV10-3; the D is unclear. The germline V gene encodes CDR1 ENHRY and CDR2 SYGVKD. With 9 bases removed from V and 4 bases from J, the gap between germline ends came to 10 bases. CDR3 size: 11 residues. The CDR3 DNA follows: TGTGCCATTGATACTGGGTACGAGCAGTACTTC. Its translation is CAIDTGYEQYF.

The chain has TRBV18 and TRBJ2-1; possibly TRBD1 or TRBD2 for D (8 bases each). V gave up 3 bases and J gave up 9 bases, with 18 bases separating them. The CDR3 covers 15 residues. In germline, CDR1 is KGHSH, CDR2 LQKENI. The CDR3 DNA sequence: TGTGCCAGCTCACCCAGGGGGCGCGGGGGGCGTGAGCAGTTCTTC. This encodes CASSPRGRGGREQFF.

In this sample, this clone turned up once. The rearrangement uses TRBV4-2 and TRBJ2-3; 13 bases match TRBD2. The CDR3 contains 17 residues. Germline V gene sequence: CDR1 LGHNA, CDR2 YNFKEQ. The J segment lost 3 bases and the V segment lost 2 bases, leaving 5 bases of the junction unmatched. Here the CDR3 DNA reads TGTGCCAGCAGCCAATCGGGACTAGCGGGAAAAACAGATACGCAGTATTTT. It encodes CASSQSGLAGKTDTQYF.

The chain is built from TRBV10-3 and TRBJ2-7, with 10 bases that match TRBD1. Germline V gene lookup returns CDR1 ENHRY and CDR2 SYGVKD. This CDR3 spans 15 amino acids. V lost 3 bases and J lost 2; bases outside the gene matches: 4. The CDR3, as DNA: TGTGCCATCAGTGACAAGGGACAGGGGACCTACGAGCAGTACTTC. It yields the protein CAISDKGQGTYEQYF.

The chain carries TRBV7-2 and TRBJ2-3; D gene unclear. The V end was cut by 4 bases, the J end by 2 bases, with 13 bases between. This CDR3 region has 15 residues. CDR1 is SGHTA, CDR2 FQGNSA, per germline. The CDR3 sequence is CASSSAVVNTDTQYF. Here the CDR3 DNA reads TGTGCCAGCAGCTCGGCTGTGGTTAACACAGATACGCAGTATTTT.

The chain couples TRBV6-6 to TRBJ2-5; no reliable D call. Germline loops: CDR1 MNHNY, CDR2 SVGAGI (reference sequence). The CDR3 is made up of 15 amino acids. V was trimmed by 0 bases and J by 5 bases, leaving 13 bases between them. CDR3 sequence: CASSYSGSNGETQYF. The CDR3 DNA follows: TGTGCCAGCAGTTACTCGGGTAGCAACGGGGAGACCCAGTACTTC.

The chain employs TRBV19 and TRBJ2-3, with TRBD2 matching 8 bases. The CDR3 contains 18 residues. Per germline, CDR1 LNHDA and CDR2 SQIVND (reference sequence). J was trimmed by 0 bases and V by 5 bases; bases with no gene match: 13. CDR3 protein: CASSPGRGNFSSTDTQYF. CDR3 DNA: TGTGCCAGTAGTCCCGGGAGGGGGAATTTCTCTAGCACAGATACGCAGTATTTT. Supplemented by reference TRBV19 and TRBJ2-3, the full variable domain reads DGGITQSPKYLFRKEGQNVTLSCEQNLNHDAMYWYRQDPGQGLRLIYYSQIVNDFQKGDIAEGYSVSREKKESFPLTVTSAQKNPTAFYLCASSPGRGNFSSTDTQYFGPGTRLTVL.

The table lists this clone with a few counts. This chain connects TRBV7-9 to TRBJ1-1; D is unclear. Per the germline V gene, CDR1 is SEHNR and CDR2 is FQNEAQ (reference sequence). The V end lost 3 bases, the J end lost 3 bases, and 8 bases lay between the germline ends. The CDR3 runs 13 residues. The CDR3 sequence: CASSFQQDTEAFF. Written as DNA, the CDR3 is TGTGCCAGCAGCTTTCAACAAGACACTGAAGCTTTCTTT. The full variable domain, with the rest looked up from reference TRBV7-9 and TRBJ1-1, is DTGVSQNPRHKITKRGQNVTFRCDPISEHNRLYWYRQTLGQGPEFLTYFQNEAQLEKSRLLSDRFSAERPKGSFSTLEIQRTEQGDSAMYLCASSFQQDTEAFFGQGTRLTVV.

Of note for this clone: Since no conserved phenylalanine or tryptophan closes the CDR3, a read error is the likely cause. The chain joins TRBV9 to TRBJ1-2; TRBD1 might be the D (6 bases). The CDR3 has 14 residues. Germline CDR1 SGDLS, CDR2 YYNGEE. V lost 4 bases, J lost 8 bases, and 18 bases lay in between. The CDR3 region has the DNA TGTGCCAGCAGCCCAGGGCAGGGGAGATTAGGCTACACCCTC. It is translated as CASSPGQGRLGYTL.

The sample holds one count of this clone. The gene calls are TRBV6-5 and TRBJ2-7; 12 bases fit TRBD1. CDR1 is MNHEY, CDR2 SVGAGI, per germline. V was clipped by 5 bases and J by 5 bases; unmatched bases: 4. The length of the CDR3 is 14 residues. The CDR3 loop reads CASSRGQGANEQYF. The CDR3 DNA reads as TGTGCCAGCAGTCGGGGACAGGGGGCCAACGAGCAGTACTTC.

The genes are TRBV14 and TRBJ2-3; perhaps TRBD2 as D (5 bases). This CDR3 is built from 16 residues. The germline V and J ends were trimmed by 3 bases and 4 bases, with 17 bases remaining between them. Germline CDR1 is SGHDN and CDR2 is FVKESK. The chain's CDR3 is CASSHLFEGTPDTQYF. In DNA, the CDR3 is TGTGCCAGCAGCCACCTTTTTGAGGGAACGCCAGATACGCAGTATTTT.

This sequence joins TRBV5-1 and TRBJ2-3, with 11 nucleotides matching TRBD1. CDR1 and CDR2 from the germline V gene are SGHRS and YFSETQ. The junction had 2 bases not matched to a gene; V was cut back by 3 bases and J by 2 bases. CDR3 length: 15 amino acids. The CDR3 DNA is TGCGCCAGCAGCTACGGACAGGGGGCCACAGATACGCAGTATTTT. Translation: CASSYGQGATDTQYF.

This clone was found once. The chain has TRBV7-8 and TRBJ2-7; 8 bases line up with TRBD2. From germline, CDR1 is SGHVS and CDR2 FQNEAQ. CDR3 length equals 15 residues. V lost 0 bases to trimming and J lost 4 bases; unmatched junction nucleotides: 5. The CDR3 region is CASSLASGRNYEQYF. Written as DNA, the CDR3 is TGTGCCAGCAGCTTAGCCAGCGGGAGAAATTACGAGCAGTACTTC.

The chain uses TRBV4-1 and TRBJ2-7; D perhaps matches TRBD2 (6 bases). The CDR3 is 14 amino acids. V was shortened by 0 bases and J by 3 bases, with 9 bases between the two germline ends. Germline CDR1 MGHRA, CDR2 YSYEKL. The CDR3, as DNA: TGCGCCAGCAGCCAAGACCCTAGCGTCTACGAGCAGTACTTC. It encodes CASSQDPSVYEQYF.

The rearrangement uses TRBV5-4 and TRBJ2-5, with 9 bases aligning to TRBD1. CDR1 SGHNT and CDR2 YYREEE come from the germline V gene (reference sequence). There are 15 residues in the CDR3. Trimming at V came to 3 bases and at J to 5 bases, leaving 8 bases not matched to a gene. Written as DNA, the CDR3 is TGTGCCAGCAGCTCTCCATTGACAGGGGGGGAGACCCAGTACTTC. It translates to CASSSPLTGGETQYF.

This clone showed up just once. CDR3 residues: CASSFSGRNEKLFF. CDR3 nucleotide sequence: TGTGCCAGCAGTTTTTCGGGCAGGAATGAAAAACTGTTTTTT. The chain has TRBV27 and TRBJ1-4; D is unresolved. The CDR3 extends over 14 amino acids. Germline V gene sequence: CDR1 MNHEY, CDR2 SMNVEV (reference sequence). V was clipped by 3 bases and J by 5 bases, with 10 bases between them.

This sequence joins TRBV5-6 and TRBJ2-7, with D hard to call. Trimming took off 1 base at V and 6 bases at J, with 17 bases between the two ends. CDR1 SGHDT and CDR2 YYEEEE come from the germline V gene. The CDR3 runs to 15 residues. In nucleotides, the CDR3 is TGTGCCAGCAGCTTGATCGCCATCCCTCTCTCCGAGCAGTACTTC. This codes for CASSLIAIPLSEQYF.

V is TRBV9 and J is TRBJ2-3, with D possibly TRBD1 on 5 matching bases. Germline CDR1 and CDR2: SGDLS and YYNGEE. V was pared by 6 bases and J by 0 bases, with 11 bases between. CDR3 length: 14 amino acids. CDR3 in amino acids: CASNDRASTDTQYF. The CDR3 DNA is TGTGCCAGCAACGACAGAGCTAGCACAGATACGCAGTATTTT.

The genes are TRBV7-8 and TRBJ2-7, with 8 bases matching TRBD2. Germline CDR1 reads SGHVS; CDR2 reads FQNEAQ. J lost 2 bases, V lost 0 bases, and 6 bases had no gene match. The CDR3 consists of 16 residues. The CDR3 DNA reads TGTGCCAGCAGCTTAGCCGGGGATAGCGGGGCCTACGAGCAGTACTTC. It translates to CASSLAGDSGAYEQYF.

The DNA of the CDR3 is TGTGCCAGCAGCGTCACAGCGAGTATACAACCATACAATGAGCAGTTCTTC. Protein sequence: CASSVTASIQPYNEQFF. V gene TRBV9 combines with J gene TRBJ2-1; unclear D gene. V was cut by 2 bases and J by 4 bases, with 19 bases left in between. The CDR3 extends over 17 amino acids. The germline V gene encodes CDR1 SGDLS and CDR2 YYNGEE.

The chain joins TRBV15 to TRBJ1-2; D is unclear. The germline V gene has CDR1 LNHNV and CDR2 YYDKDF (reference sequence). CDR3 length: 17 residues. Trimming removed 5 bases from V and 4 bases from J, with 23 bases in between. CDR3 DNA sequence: TGTGCCACCAGCTCTGACGGAAGGGTGTGGAAGACCTATGGCTACACCTTC. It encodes CATSSDGRVWKTYGYTF. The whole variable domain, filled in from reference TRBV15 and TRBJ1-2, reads DAMVIQNPRYQVTQFGKPVTLSCSQTLNHNVMYWYQQKSSQAPKLLFHYYDKDFNNEADTPDNFQSRRPNTSFCFLDIRSPGLGDTAMYLCATSSDGRVWKTYGYTFGSGTRLTVV.

As DNA, the CDR3 is TGTGCCAGCAGTTTGGCTACTTTTTACAATGAGCAGTTCTTC. This sequence encodes CASSLATFYNEQFF. This chain connects TRBV28 to TRBJ2-1; D is uncertain. CDR1 is MDHEN and CDR2 is SYDVKM in the germline V gene. Between the trimmed V and J ends, which lost 3 bases and 4 bases, there was a span of 10 bases. The CDR3 has 14 amino acids.

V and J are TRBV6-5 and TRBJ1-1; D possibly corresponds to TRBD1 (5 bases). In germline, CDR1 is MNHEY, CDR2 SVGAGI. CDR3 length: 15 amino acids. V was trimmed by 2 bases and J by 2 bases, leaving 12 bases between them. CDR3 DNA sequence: TGTGCCAGCAGTTACAGGGACCGCAGAAACACTGAAGCTTTCTTT. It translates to CASSYRDRRNTEAFF.

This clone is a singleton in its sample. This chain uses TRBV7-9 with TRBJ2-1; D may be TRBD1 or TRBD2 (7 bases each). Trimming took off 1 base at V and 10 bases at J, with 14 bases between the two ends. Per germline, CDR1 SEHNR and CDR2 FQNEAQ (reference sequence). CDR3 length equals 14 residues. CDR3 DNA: TGTGCCAGCAGCTTAGTGACTAGCAGGGGGGAGCAGTTCTTC. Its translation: CASSLVTSRGEQFF.

CDR3 protein: CASSLGIAGGSYEQYF. The CDR3 DNA follows: TGTGCCAGCAGCTTAGGGATAGCGGGAGGTTCCTACGAGCAGTACTTC. The chain carries TRBV7-2 and TRBJ2-7; TRBD2 aligns across 10 bases. The CDR3 is 16 residues long. Unmatched junction bases numbered 4, after V lost 1 base and J lost 1 base. Per germline, CDR1 SGHTA and CDR2 FQGNSA.

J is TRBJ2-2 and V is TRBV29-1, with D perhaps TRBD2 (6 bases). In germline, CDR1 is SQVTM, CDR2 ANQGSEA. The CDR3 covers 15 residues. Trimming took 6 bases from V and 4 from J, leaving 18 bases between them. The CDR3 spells CSVPGGDSLTGELFF. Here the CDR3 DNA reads TGCAGCGTCCCCGGAGGGGATAGTCTCACCGGGGAGCTGTTTTTT.

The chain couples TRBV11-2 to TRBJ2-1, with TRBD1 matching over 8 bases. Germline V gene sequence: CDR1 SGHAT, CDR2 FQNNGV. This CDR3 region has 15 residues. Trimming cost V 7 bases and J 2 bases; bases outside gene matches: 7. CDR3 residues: CASTSGTGPYNEQFF. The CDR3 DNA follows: TGTGCCAGCACCTCCGGGACAGGCCCCTACAATGAGCAGTTCTTC.

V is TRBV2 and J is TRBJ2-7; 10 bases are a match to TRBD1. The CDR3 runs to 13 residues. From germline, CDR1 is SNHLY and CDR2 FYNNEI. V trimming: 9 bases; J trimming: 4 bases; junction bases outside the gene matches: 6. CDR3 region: CASRGTGVYEQYF. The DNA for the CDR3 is TGTGCCAGTAGGGGGACAGGGGTTTACGAGCAGTACTTC. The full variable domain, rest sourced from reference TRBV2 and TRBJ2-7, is EPEVTQTPSHQVTQMGQEVILRCVPISNHLYFYWYRQILGQKVEFLVSFYNNEISEKSEIFDDQFSVERPDGSNFTLKIRSTKLEDSAMYFCASRGTGVYEQYFGPGTRLTVT.

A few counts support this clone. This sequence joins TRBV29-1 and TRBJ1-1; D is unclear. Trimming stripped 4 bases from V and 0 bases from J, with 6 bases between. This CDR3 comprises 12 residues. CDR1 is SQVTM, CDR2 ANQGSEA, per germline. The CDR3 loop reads CSVVALNTEAFF. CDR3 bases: TGCAGCGTTGTTGCGTTGAACACTGAAGCTTTCTTT.